Following are 20 T cell receptor beta chains from one sample sequenced in a study of cytomegalovirus exposure and HLA in healthy donors. PCR used 60 Vbeta primers and 13 Jbeta primers. Clones were read by immunoSEQ multiplex PCR, and TCRdb kept only the in-frame ones, dropping some. The table records roughly 190,000 clones, 85% to 90% of them present only once. Specimen: PBMCs. The receptors stem from a man between 25 and 39 years old in good health and CMV-seronegative.

This sequence joins TRBV5-5 and TRBJ2-5; TRBD1 might be the D (6 bases). V was clipped by 2 bases and J by 0 bases, with 8 bases between them. The CDR3 loop spans 14 amino acids. Germline CDR1 and CDR2: SGHKS and YYEKEE (reference sequence). CDR3 in amino acids: CASSLRTDQETQYF. Written as DNA, the CDR3 is TGTGCCAGCAGCTTACGGACAGACCAAGAGACCCAGTACTTC.

This sequence joins TRBV28 and TRBJ1-2; 9 bases are shared with TRBD1. Trimming removed 5 bases from V and 4 bases from J; junction bases left unmatched: 5. Germline V gene sequence: CDR1 MDHEN, CDR2 SYDVKM. The CDR3 length is 14 residues. Here the CDR3 reads CASSPGTGPYGYTF. The CDR3 DNA follows: TGTGCCAGCAGTCCCGGGACAGGGCCCTATGGCTACACCTTC.

On this clone: A junction boundary mismatches the germline segment, possibly from a read error. This rearrangement joins TRBV5-1 to TRBJ2-7; possibly TRBD2 for D (6 bases). Germline lookup yields CDR1 SGHRS and CDR2 YFSETQ. The CDR3 is made up of 13 amino acids. The chain's CDR3 is CASSLAFGGEQYF. As DNA, the CDR3 is TGCGCTAGCAGCTTGGCTTTCGGGGGCGAGCAGTACTTC. The variable domain in full, completed from reference TRBV5-1 and TRBJ2-7, reads KAGVTQTPRYLIKTRGQQVTLSCSPISGHRSVSWYQQTPGQGLQFLFEYFSETQRNKGNFPGRFSGRQFSNSRSEMNVSTLELGDSALYLCASSLAFGGEQYFGPGTRLTVT.

The V gene is TRBV6-5, the J gene TRBJ2-7; TRBD1 agrees at 7 bases. CDR1 is MNHEY, CDR2 SVGAGI, per germline. This CDR3 comprises 15 residues. V shed 6 bases and J 6 bases; nucleotides not matched to a gene: 14. CDR3 in amino acids: CASRPRRQGRSEQYF. The CDR3 DNA sequence: TGTGCCAGCAGGCCCCGTCGACAGGGACGCTCCGAGCAGTACTTC.

Details on this clone: The same CDR3 can be traced to other DNA sequences in this sample. The chain links TRBV6-5 to TRBJ1-5; D gene unclear. Germline CDR1 is MNHEY and CDR2 is SVGAGI. Trimming pared 5 bases from V and 5 bases from J, leaving 16 bases between. The length of the CDR3 is 15 residues. CDR3: CASSRTGKSDQPQHF. Here the CDR3 DNA reads TGTGCCAGCAGTAGGACGGGGAAGAGCGATCAGCCCCAGCATTTT.

The rearrangement links TRBV19 to TRBJ2-1; TRBD2 matches 8 bases. Germline V CDR1 and CDR2: LNHDA, SQIVND (reference sequence). Unmatched junction bases numbered 5, after V lost 3 bases and J lost 4 bases. The CDR3 spans 15 residues. The CDR3 sequence is CASSMTGGAYNEQFF. In DNA, the CDR3 is TGTGCCAGTAGTATGACGGGGGGGGCTTACAATGAGCAGTTCTTC.

This chain links TRBV7-9 with TRBJ1-3; D is perhaps TRBD1 (6 bases). Germline CDR1 SEHNR, CDR2 FQNEAQ (reference sequence). V lost 1 base, J lost 3 bases, and 19 bases lay in between. The CDR3 has 18 residues. The CDR3 spells CASSLVGGGGPGGNTIYF. CDR3 DNA sequence: TGTGCCAGCAGCTTAGTTGGCGGGGGGGGGCCCGGTGGAAACACCATATATTTT.

V gene TRBV6-5 combines with J gene TRBJ1-6; 9 nucleotides match TRBD1. CDR3 size: 14 residues. Per germline, CDR1 MNHEY and CDR2 SVGAGI. V dropped 5 bases and J dropped 10; count of bases not matched to a gene: 6. The CDR3 spells CASSRDRVFSPLHF. CDR3 nucleotides: TGTGCCAGCAGTAGGGACAGGGTGTTCTCACCCCTCCACTTT.

The chain has TRBV18 and TRBJ2-3; 7 positions agree with TRBD2. Germline V gene sequence: CDR1 KGHSH, CDR2 LQKENI. Trimming took 2 bases from V and 4 from J; bases not matched to a gene: 12. The CDR3 is made up of 17 amino acids. The CDR3 sequence: CASSPSVGDYHADTQYF. The CDR3 nucleotides read TGTGCCAGCTCACCATCGGTGGGGGACTACCACGCAGATACGCAGTATTTT. Full variable domain (outside the CDR3, taken from reference TRBV18 and TRBJ2-3): NAGVMQNPRHLVRRRGQEARLRCSPMKGHSHVYWYRQLPEEGLKFMVYLQKENIIDESGMPKERFSAEFPKEGPSILRIQQVVRGDSAAYFCASSPSVGDYHADTQYFGPGTRLTVL.

This chain connects TRBV5-8 to TRBJ1-3; no reliable D call. The CDR3 loop spans 14 amino acids. Germline V gene lookup returns CDR1 SGHTS and CDR2 YDEGEE. V was trimmed by 6 bases and J by 2 bases, leaving 12 bases between them. The CDR3 nucleotides read TGTGCCAGCACCCCTTGGGGAGCTGGAAACACCATATATTTT. Protein sequence: CASTPWGAGNTIYF. Full variable domain (outside the CDR3, taken from reference TRBV5-8 and TRBJ1-3): EAGVTQSPTHLIKTRGQQATLRCSPISGHTSVYWYQQALGLGLQFLLWYDEGEERNRGNFPPRFSGRQFPNYSSELNVNALELEDSALYLCASTPWGAGNTIYFGEGSWLTVV.

The V call is TRBV4-3, the J call TRBJ1-1; no firm D call. Germline V CDR1 and CDR2: LGHNA, YSLEER. The CDR3 has 12 amino acids. The V end lost 1 base, the J end lost 11 bases, and 11 bases lay between the germline ends. CDR3 sequence: CASSQGPPLAFF. CDR3 sequence (DNA): TGCGCCAGCAGCCAAGGGCCACCCCTGGCTTTCTTT.

The chain carries TRBV6-6 and TRBJ2-3; a weak D match, TRBD2 (6 bases). Per the germline V gene, CDR1 is MNHNY and CDR2 is SVGAGI (reference sequence). V gave up 6 bases and J gave up 0 bases, with 10 bases separating them. The CDR3 spans 14 residues. The CDR3: CASSGTLSTDTQYF. The CDR3 DNA is TGTGCCAGCAGCGGGACTCTGAGCACAGATACGCAGTATTTT.

The chain has TRBV14 and TRBJ1-2, with 9 nucleotides matching TRBD1. The CDR3 has 16 residues. J lost 4 bases, V lost 2 bases, and 8 bases had no gene match. Germline V gene sequence: CDR1 SGHDN, CDR2 FVKESK. The CDR3 is CASSQRGQGLSYGYTF. CDR3 coding DNA: TGTGCCAGCAGCCAAAGGGGACAGGGATTAAGCTATGGCTACACCTTC.

The J gene is TRBJ2-5, the V gene TRBV5-1; 13 bases map to TRBD2. Trimming took 3 bases from V and 5 from J; bases not matched to a gene: 7. The CDR3 sequence is 16 residues long. In germline, CDR1 is SGHRS, CDR2 YFSETQ. The CDR3 here is CASSSGTSGNLETQYF. CDR3 bases: TGCGCCAGCAGCTCGGGGACTAGCGGGAATCTCGAGACCCAGTACTTC.

In this sample, this clone turned up once. This sequence joins TRBV11-2 and TRBJ1-6, with unresolved D. The CDR3 runs 14 residues. V was cut by 1 base and J by 5 bases, with 6 bases left in between. In germline, CDR1 is SGHAT, CDR2 FQNNGV. CDR3 DNA sequence: TGTGCCAGCAGCTTAGCACTCAATAATTCACCCCTCCACTTT. This gives the protein CASSLALNNSPLHF.

The chain is built from TRBV7-9 and TRBJ1-4, with D maybe TRBD1 (5 bases). The CDR3 is 16 residues long. Germline loops: CDR1 SEHNR, CDR2 FQNEAQ (reference sequence). V lost 0 bases to trimming and J lost 0 bases, with 8 bases between them. The DNA for the CDR3 is TGTGCCAGCAGCTTAGCGCAGGGTGCAACTAATGAAAAACTGTTTTTT. As protein: CASSLAQGATNEKLFF.

The chain joins TRBV29-1 to TRBJ2-1; D is unresolved. V lost 5 bases, J lost 0 bases, and 11 bases lay in between. Germline CDR1 reads SQVTM; CDR2 reads ANQGSEA. This CDR3 region has 14 residues. CDR3 region: CSVLIHSSYNEQFF. In nucleotides, the CDR3 is TGCAGCGTTCTGATCCACAGCTCCTACAATGAGCAGTTCTTC.

This clone was detected only once. The rearrangement uses TRBV28 and TRBJ2-1; TRBD2 agrees at 9 bases. V dropped 2 bases and J dropped 8; count of bases not matched to a gene: 13. Germline CDR1 is MDHEN and CDR2 is SYDVKM. This CDR3 is 17 amino acids long. CDR3 in DNA: TGTGCCAGCAGTTTAGAGCTTCTGGGACTAGCTCAGGATGAGCAGTTCTTC. It is translated as CASSLELLGLAQDEQFF.

The chain combines TRBV25-1 with TRBJ1-6; 9 bases fit TRBD1. Germline V lookup: CDR1 MGHDK, CDR2 SYGVNS. The CDR3 length is 15 residues. V was clipped by 3 bases and J by 10 bases; unmatched bases: 7. This chain's CDR3 is CASSEQGTGSSPLHF. The CDR3 DNA follows: TGTGCCAGCAGTGAGCAGGGGACAGGGAGCTCACCCCTCCACTTT.

The chain has TRBV4-1 and TRBJ2-1, with D unclear. Germline CDR1 reads MGHRA; CDR2 reads YSYEKL. The CDR3 extends over 15 amino acids. V was shortened by 1 base and J by 6 bases, with 13 bases between the two germline ends. In nucleotides, the CDR3 is TGCGCCAGCAGCCAAGGACGAACTAAGAGCAATGAGCAGTTCTTC. This translates into CASSQGRTKSNEQFF.